This T cell receptor (beta chain) emerged from a study of blood T cell repertoires in COVID-19. Study information: The samples span acute and convalescent COVID-19 from the United States, Italy and Spain. Sample material is recorded as cDNA or gDNA derived from T cells, B-cell-depleted T cells, or PBMCs.

How the authors handled the data: By means of reference gene primer amplification, nucleated cell counts were estimated. Sequencing was performed with immunoSEQ multiplex PCR; in TCRdb, only in-frame clones are kept and a portion is missing. V and J calls and clone size are as listed in that table; D and trimming were resolved from the DNA. The sample lists tens of thousands of clones, around 82% occurring once. CDR3 length: 12 residues. The germline CDR1 and CDR2 sequences are MNHEY and SVGAGI. Deletions cut 4 bases from V and 6 bases from J, with 10 bases between. The V call is TRBV6-5, the J call TRBJ2-7; weak D call: TRBD1 (5 bases). The receptor was isolated from a human donor in a cohort sampled during active COVID-19. Sequences were obtained from peripheral blood. The chain's CDR3 is CASSFHGAEQYF. DNA for the CDR3: TGTGCCAGCAGTTTCCATGGGGCCGAGCAGTACTTC.